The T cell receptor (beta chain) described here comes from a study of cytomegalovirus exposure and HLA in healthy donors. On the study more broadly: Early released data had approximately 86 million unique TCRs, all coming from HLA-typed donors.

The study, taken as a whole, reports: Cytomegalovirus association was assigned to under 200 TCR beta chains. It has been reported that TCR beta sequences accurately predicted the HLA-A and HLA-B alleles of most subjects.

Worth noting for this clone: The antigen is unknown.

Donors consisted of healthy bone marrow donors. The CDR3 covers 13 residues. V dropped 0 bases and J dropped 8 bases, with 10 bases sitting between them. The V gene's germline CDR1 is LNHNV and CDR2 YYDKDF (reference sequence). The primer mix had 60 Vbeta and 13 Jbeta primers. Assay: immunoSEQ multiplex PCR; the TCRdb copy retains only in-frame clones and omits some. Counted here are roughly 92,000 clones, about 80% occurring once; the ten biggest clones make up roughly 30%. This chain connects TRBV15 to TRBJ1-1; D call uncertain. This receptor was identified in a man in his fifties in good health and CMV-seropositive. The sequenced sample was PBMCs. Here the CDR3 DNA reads TGTGCCACCAGCAGAGATTCAGGTGGGGAAGCTTTCTTT. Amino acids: CATSRDSGGEAFF. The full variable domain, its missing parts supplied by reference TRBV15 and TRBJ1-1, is DAMVIQNPRYQVTQFGKPVTLSCSQTLNHNVMYWYQQKSSQAPKLLFHYYDKDFNNEADTPDNFQSRRPNTSFCFLDIRSPGLGDTAMYLCATSRDSGGEAFFGQGTRLTVV.